The clone carrying this T cell receptor (beta chain) was recorded a few times. Deletions cut 3 bases from V and 9 bases from J, with 6 bases between. Germline values: CDR1 SGHAT, CDR2 FQNNGV. The CDR3 consists of 12 residues. Original processing methods: Amplification of reference gene primers provided the estimated nucleated cell counts. Profiling relied on immunoSEQ multiplex PCR, and the TCRdb table lists in-frame clones only, not all of them. V and J calls plus clone size are reproduced from that table; the DNA served to infer D and trimming. The data hold about 230,000 clones, with around 90% observed a single time. This entry is derived from a study of blood T cell repertoires in COVID-19. Turning to the study itself: COVID-19 samples collected from the United States, Italy and Spain covered acute and convalescent phases. Sources were T cells, B-cell-depleted T cells, or PBMCs; the material itself was cDNA or gDNA.

This receptor was obtained from a young woman who had recovered from COVID-19. The sample comprised peripheral blood. This chain joins TRBV11-2 and TRBJ1-6; D not certain. The CDR3 DNA follows: TGTGCCAGCAGCTTTGGCGGTTCACCCCTCCACTTT. The encoded protein is CASSFGGSPLHF.